These 14 T cell receptor beta chains originate from one sample sequenced in a study of blood T cells in healthy people across ages. A second PCR of about 7 to 12 cycles used a sample-barcoded 5' primer and a J-beta primer mix. TCRdb redid the calling of the 5' RACE reads with MiXCR, one entry per CDR3 protein. The data hold roughly 800,000 distinct CDR3 sequences, with about 53% observed a single time. The source material was blood. The receptors derive from a man of 80 years or more in good health.

This clonotype was recorded at least ten times. The gene calls are TRBV20-1 and TRBJ2-7; the D is unclear. Germline CDR1 reads DFQATT; CDR2 reads SNEGSKA (reference sequence). The V gene lost 5 bases and the J gene lost 1 base, with 15 bases spanning the gap. The CDR3 runs to 14 residues. CDR3 DNA: TGCAGTGCTCCCCCCCTTTACAAGTCCTACGAGCAGTACTTC. Translated, it gives CSAPPLYKSYEQYF.

The V call is TRBV6-2 or TRBV6-3, the J call TRBJ1-2; 7 positions agree with TRBD1. Germline loops: CDR1 MNHEY, CDR2 SVGEGT. This CDR3 is built from 16 residues. With V trimmed by 6 bases and J by 4 bases, 14 bases remained unmatched. The CDR3 here is CASSNSQGTFTYGYTF. The DNA of the CDR3 is TGTGCCAGCAGCAACTCACAGGGGACTTTCACCTATGGCTACACCTTC.

The J gene is TRBJ2-7, the V gene TRBV3-1; 8 bases are shared with TRBD1. CDR1 LGHDT and CDR2 YNNKEL come from the germline V gene (reference sequence). The CDR3 is 14 residues long. The V segment lost 3 bases and the J segment 7 bases; nucleotides outside the gene matches: 8. The DNA for the CDR3 is TGTGCCAGCAGCCAGTCGCAGGGGGCAGGGGAGCAGTACTTC. This codes for CASSQSQGAGEQYF.

The CDR3 reads CSATTGRATEAFF. The CDR3 nucleotides are TGCAGTGCTACGACAGGTAGGGCCACTGAAGCTTTCTTT. V and J are TRBV20-1 and TRBJ1-1; weak D call: TRBD1 (6 bases). Deletions cut 4 bases from V and 4 bases from J, with 13 bases between. Germline CDR1 DFQATT, CDR2 SNEGSKA (reference sequence). The CDR3 spans 13 residues.

Ten or more counts support this clonotype. The V and J genes are TRBV11-3 and TRBJ2-3; no firm D call. Trimming pared 5 bases from V and 1 base from J, leaving 7 bases between. This CDR3 region has 13 residues. CDR1 and CDR2 (germline): SGHNT, YENEEA. The CDR3 DNA sequence: TGTGCCAGCAGCCCTCACGGCACAGATACGCAGTATTTT. Its translation is CASSPHGTDTQYF.

The chain links TRBV6-5 to TRBJ1-5; D might be TRBD1 (5 bases). Trimming took 2 bases from V and 0 from J, leaving 14 bases between them. Germline V lookup: CDR1 MNHEY, CDR2 SVGAGI. The CDR3 sequence is 17 residues long. Here the CDR3 DNA reads TGTGCCAGCAGTTACAAGGGACCTTACTATAGCAATCAGCCCCAGCATTTT. It yields the protein CASSYKGPYYSNQPQHF.

The chain employs TRBV6-6 and TRBJ2-7, with unresolved D. Trimming left V 6 bases short and J 1 base short, with 13 bases between. Germline values: CDR1 MNHNY, CDR2 SVGAGI (reference sequence). The CDR3 is 14 residues long. The CDR3 bases are TGTGCCAGCAGAGCACAGTTATTATCCTACGAGCAGTACTTC. Translating gives CASRAQLLSYEQYF.

The chain recombines TRBV3-1 with TRBJ2-4; tentative D call: TRBD2 (6 bases). V gave up 4 bases and J gave up 13 bases, with 20 bases separating them. The germline V gene encodes CDR1 LGHDT and CDR2 YNNKEL (reference sequence). The CDR3 spans 14 residues. The CDR3 protein is CASSLRDHLREQYF. CDR3 in DNA: TGTGCCAGCAGCCTCCGGGACCACCTACGGGAGCAGTACTTC.

This clonotype was observed a few times. The chain couples TRBV25-1 to TRBJ2-5; D is unresolved. Between the trimmed V and J ends, which lost 3 bases and 7 bases, there was a span of 15 bases. The germline gives CDR1 MGHDK, CDR2 SYGVNS. This CDR3 has 14 amino acids. CDR3: CASSDPTGSSTQYF. The CDR3 bases are TGTGCCAGCAGTGACCCGACCGGCTCGTCGACCCAGTACTTC.

In this sample, this clonotype turned up a few times. The chain uses TRBV20-1 and TRBJ2-5, with D possibly TRBD1 on 5 matching bases. CDR3 length: 15 amino acids. Germline V gene lookup returns CDR1 DFQATT and CDR2 SNEGSKA (reference sequence). Trimming shortened V by 0 bases and J by 5 bases, and 16 bases separated the two germline ends. CDR3 sequence: CSARDPPRVSETQYF. The CDR3 region has the DNA TGCAGTGCTAGAGACCCACCCAGGGTTTCTGAGACCCAGTACTTC.

V gene TRBV3-1 combines with J gene TRBJ2-5; D remains unclear. Trimming left V 4 bases short and J 1 base short, with 10 bases between. Germline V CDR1 and CDR2: LGHDT, YNNKEL (reference sequence). The length of the CDR3 is 14 residues. The CDR3 DNA sequence: TGTGCCAGCAGCCGAAGGTCCATCCAAGAGACCCAGTACTTC. Translation gives CASSRRSIQETQYF.

This chain links TRBV27 with TRBJ2-5; TRBD2 aligns across 14 bases. Germline V gene sequence: CDR1 MNHEY, CDR2 SMNVEV (reference sequence). With V trimmed by 2 bases and J by 3 bases, 8 bases remained unmatched. The CDR3 has 18 residues. The CDR3 region is CASSLRGTSGRPEETQYF. DNA of the CDR3: TGTGCCAGCAGTTTACGTGGGACTAGCGGGAGACCGGAAGAGACCCAGTACTTC.

The V gene is TRBV7-2, the J gene TRBJ2-1; 9 bases map to TRBD2. CDR1 and CDR2 from the germline V gene are SGHTA and FQGNSA. This CDR3 has 17 amino acids. J lost 5 bases, V lost 3 bases, and 11 bases had no gene match. CDR3 region: CASSFDPLSSGNNEQFF. Here the CDR3 DNA reads TGTGCCAGCAGCTTCGACCCCTTGTCTAGCGGGAACAATGAGCAGTTCTTC.

The chain employs TRBV3-1 and TRBJ2-7; D not resolved. There are 12 residues in the CDR3. Per the germline V gene, CDR1 is LGHDT and CDR2 is YNNKEL (reference sequence). V lost 3 bases and J 5 bases, leaving 8 bases between the germline ends. The CDR3 DNA follows: TGTGCCAGCAGCCATACGGAGAACGAGCAGTACTTC. It encodes CASSHTENEQYF.